This entry describes one T cell receptor (beta chain). Its antigen is not known. J was trimmed by 4 bases and V by 6 bases; bases with no gene match: 20. Germline CDR1 reads SNHLY; CDR2 reads FYNNEI. This CDR3 has 19 amino acids. This specimen comes from a study of OX40 agonist ivuxolimab in advanced cancers. Study-level information: Patients were dosed with the agonistic anti-OX40 (CD134) antibody ivuxolimab. Each dose-escalation patient presented with hepatocellular carcinoma, melanoma, renal cell or head and neck cancer.

The table came from immunoSEQ multiplex PCR; TCRdb's copy has only in-frame clones and leaves some out. The sample lists some 50,000 clones; 81% were seen once. Findings and limits, study-wide: There was clonal expansion of CD4+ and CD8+ blood T cells by week 6 at 0.1 to 3.0 mg/kg.

The source is an adult with an advanced solid tumor such as melanoma, head and neck, liver or kidney cancer. The genes are TRBV2 and TRBJ2-5, with 10 bases that match TRBD2. This sample comprised CD4+ or CD8+ T cells sorted from blood, obtained in a trial of the OX40 agonist ivuxolimab. CDR3 bases: TGTGCCAGCAGCGCAGAAACTAGCGGGGAGCCCTCCTCCCGAGAGACCCAGTACTTC. This gives the protein CASSAETSGEPSSRETQYF.